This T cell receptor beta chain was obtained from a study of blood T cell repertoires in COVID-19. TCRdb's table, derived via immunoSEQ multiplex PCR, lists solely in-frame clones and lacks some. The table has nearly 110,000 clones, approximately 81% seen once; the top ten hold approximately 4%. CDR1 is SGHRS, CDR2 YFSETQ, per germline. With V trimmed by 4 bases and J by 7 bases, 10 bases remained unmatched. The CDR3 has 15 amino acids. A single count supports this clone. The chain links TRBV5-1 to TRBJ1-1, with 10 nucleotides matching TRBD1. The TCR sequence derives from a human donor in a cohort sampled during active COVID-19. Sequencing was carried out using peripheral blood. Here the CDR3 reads CASSVSPGQGIEAFF. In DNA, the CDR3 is TGCGCCAGCAGCGTATCTCCGGGACAGGGGATTGAAGCTTTCTTT.